This T cell receptor beta chain was recovered during a study of tumor-infiltrating lymphocytes in primary liver carcinoma. Points from the study as a whole: It was tumor-adjacent and tumor-blood pairs that overlapped less than tumor region pairs did.

Germline DNA was also extracted, and blood RNA derived from unsorted whole blood. No treatment had been given to the patients, who were chronically infected with HBV. A constant-region primer primed TCR beta cDNA synthesis from roughly 510 ng of total RNA. Libraries for TCR beta were built through three nested multiplex PCR rounds, which together made up a slightly modified ARM-PCR procedure. TRBV1-TRBV30 forward primers paired with a C-beta reverse primer drove the first two PCR rounds, roughly 9 cycles each. TCRdb used MiXCR to reprocess the multiplex PCR reads, holding one entry per CDR3 protein. Of 250,000 to 400,000 distinct CDR3 sequences listed, 65% are singletons. As concerns this clonotype: Its antigen is currently unknown. This sequence may be a read error, since a much larger clone differs from it by one base.

The CDR3 has 16 residues. Per germline, CDR1 MNHNY and CDR2 SVGAGI (reference sequence). The clonotype originates from a man aged 40-49 years with primary liver carcinoma and hepatitis B virus infection. The material sequenced was peripheral blood. This chain joins TRBV6-6 and TRBJ1-5; unclear D gene. In nucleotides, the CDR3 is TGTGCCAGCAGTCCCGGGAGTGAGAGCAGCAGTCAGCCCCAGCATTTT. Translated, it gives CASSPGSESSSQPQHF.